Below, 25 T cell receptor beta chains from the same sample are listed, as sequenced in a study of cytomegalovirus exposure and HLA in healthy donors. The protocol was immunoSEQ multiplex PCR, while the TCRdb copy is restricted to in-frame clones and leaves out a portion. The sample holds under 250,000 clones, roughly 87% seen once. Source material: PBMCs. The source of these receptors is a man between 18 and 29 years old in good health and CMV-seropositive.

The CDR3 nucleotides read TGTGCCAGCAGCTTAGATCGGGATACGCAGTATTTT. Protein product: CASSLDRDTQYF. The chain recombines TRBV11-2 with TRBJ2-3; D gene unclear. Trimming left V 0 bases short and J 6 bases short, with 4 bases between. CDR3 length equals 12 residues. CDR1 and CDR2 (germline): SGHAT, FQNNGV.

This clone was counted only a few times. The chain links TRBV6-1 to TRBJ1-3, with unresolved D. Trimming left V 1 base short and J 10 bases short, with 11 bases between. CDR1 is MNHNS, CDR2 SASEGT, per germline. The CDR3 extends over 13 amino acids. CDR3 bases: TGTGCCAGCAGTGAAGGCGAACCCCCGACCATATATTTT. It codes for CASSEGEPPTIYF.

V gene TRBV9 combines with J gene TRBJ2-1, with D unclear. The CDR3 length is 13 residues. The V gene's germline CDR1 is SGDLS and CDR2 YYNGEE. V was shortened by 2 bases and J by 3 bases, with 6 bases between the two germline ends. CDR3 in amino acids: CASSVRDYNEQFF. CDR3 DNA: TGTGCCAGCAGCGTCCGAGACTACAATGAGCAGTTCTTC.

The chain uses TRBV6-1 and TRBJ2-6, with no clear D. V was clipped by 6 bases and J by 0 bases, with 6 bases between them. The CDR3 runs to 14 residues. Germline lookup yields CDR1 MNHNS and CDR2 SASEGT. This CDR3 is CASRESSGANVLTF. CDR3 DNA: TGTGCCAGCAGAGAGAGCTCTGGGGCCAACGTCCTGACTTTC.

V gene TRBV28 combines with J gene TRBJ2-7, with 11 bases identical to TRBD1. The CDR3 covers 16 residues. V lost 6 bases, J lost 4 bases, and 11 bases stayed unmatched. Germline values: CDR1 MDHEN, CDR2 SYDVKM. The CDR3 reads CASSRPSGTGGYEQYF. DNA for the CDR3: TGTGCCAGCAGCCGCCCCTCCGGGACAGGGGGTTACGAGCAGTACTTC.

This clone was detected only once. The rearrangement joins TRBV25-1 to TRBJ2-1; TRBD2 matches at 7 bases. The CDR3 covers 13 residues. The germline gives CDR1 MGHDK, CDR2 SYGVNS. V lost 4 bases, J lost 8 bases, and 5 bases stayed unmatched. The CDR3 DNA reads TGTGCCAGCAGTGCTAGCGGTCGCCATGAGCAGTTCTTC. The encoded protein is CASSASGRHEQFF.

The chain uses TRBV9 and TRBJ1-1, with D possibly matching TRBD1 (5 bases). This CDR3 has 15 amino acids. V gave up 2 bases and J gave up 4 bases, with 15 bases separating them. Germline V lookup: CDR1 SGDLS, CDR2 YYNGEE. The CDR3 sequence: CASSVVEMGGTEAFF. DNA of the CDR3: TGTGCCAGCAGCGTCGTAGAGATGGGGGGCACTGAAGCTTTCTTT.

The J gene is TRBJ1-5, the V gene TRBV7-9; D might be TRBD1 (5 bases). This CDR3 is built from 14 residues. The germline CDR1 and CDR2 sequences are SEHNR and FQNEAQ (reference sequence). V lost 5 bases and J lost 5, with 13 bases in between. The CDR3 reads CASSLQEYDQPQHF. As DNA, the CDR3 is TGTGCCAGCAGCCTACAGGAGTATGATCAGCCCCAGCATTTT.

The J gene is TRBJ2-7, the V gene TRBV6-6, with D possibly called TRBD1 or TRBD2 (5 bases each). V was trimmed by 2 bases and J by 6 bases, leaving 17 bases between them. CDR1 and CDR2 from the germline V gene are MNHNY and SVGAGI (reference sequence). The CDR3 sequence is 15 residues long. CDR3: CASSYAQTAGGEQYF. Here the CDR3 DNA reads TGTGCCAGCAGTTACGCTCAGACAGCTGGGGGCGAGCAGTACTTC.

The table lists this clone with a few counts. The chain uses TRBV12-5 and TRBJ1-2; the D is unclear. Trimming cost V 0 bases and J 6 bases, with 5 bases left between them. The CDR3 covers 12 residues. Germline V CDR1 and CDR2: LGHNT, FRNRAP. The CDR3 loop is CASGLVRDGYTF. The DNA of the CDR3 is TGTGCTAGTGGTTTGGTCCGAGATGGCTACACCTTC.

The chain employs TRBV28 and TRBJ2-7, with a weak D call TRBD2 (6 bases). V shed 3 bases and J shed 3 bases, with 12 bases lying between them. Germline V lookup: CDR1 MDHEN, CDR2 SYDVKM. CDR3 length: 14 residues. The CDR3, as DNA: TGTGCCAGCAGTTTTTGGGAGGCGGACTACGAGCAGTACTTC. Its protein product is CASSFWEADYEQYF. Filled out from reference TRBV28 and TRBJ2-7, the complete variable domain reads DVKVTQSSRYLVKRTGEKVFLECVQDMDHENMFWYRQDPGLGLRLIYFSYDVKMKEKGDIPEGYSVSREKKERFSLILESASTNQTSMYLCASSFWEADYEQYFGPGTRLTVT.

The rearrangement uses TRBV5-4 and TRBJ2-1; the D is unclear. Germline-derived CDR1 and CDR2 are SGHNT and YYREEE (reference sequence). The CDR3 length is 11 residues. Deletions cut 2 bases from V and 8 bases from J, with 5 bases between. CDR3: CASSLLDEQFF. The CDR3 bases are TGTGCCAGCAGCTTATTGGATGAGCAGTTCTTC.

Only a few counts were recorded for this clone. The chain uses TRBV11-2 and TRBJ2-5; no reliable D call. The ends were cut back, 1 base at V and 4 bases at J, with 4 bases in the middle. The CDR3 sequence is 12 residues long. Germline loops: CDR1 SGHAT, CDR2 FQNNGV. Here the CDR3 DNA reads TGTGCCAGCAGCTTAGCGGGAGAGACCCAGTACTTC. Protein sequence: CASSLAGETQYF.

V usage is TRBV5-4 and J usage is TRBJ2-5; 16 bases agree with TRBD2. The CDR3 loop spans 16 amino acids. V shed 4 bases, J shed 7 bases, and the junction held 7 bases outside the gene matches. Germline V gives CDR1 SGHNT, CDR2 YYREEE (reference sequence). Written as DNA, the CDR3 is TGTGCCAGCAGCACCTCGGGACTAGCGGGAGGGCGGACCCAGTACTTC. It yields the protein CASSTSGLAGGRTQYF.

This clone has a handful of counts. The chain combines TRBV19 with TRBJ1-1; D is undetermined. The CDR3 covers 11 residues. Germline CDR1 is LNHDA and CDR2 is SQIVND (reference sequence). Deletions cut 3 bases from V and 8 bases from J, with 7 bases between. The CDR3 region has the DNA TGTGCCAGTAGTATGGTGGGGGAAGCTTTCTTT. Residues: CASSMVGEAFF.

The chain has TRBV25-1 and TRBJ2-5, with D perhaps matching TRBD2 (6 bases). This CDR3 has 14 residues. CDR1 is MGHDK, CDR2 SYGVNS, per germline. The V end lost 1 base, the J end lost 5 bases, and 11 bases lay between the germline ends. The CDR3: CASSESGGVETQYF. Here the CDR3 DNA reads TGTGCCAGCAGTGAATCCGGGGGAGTGGAGACCCAGTACTTC.

The chain is built from TRBV2 and TRBJ1-1; tentatively, D is TRBD1 (6 bases). The V end was cut by 8 bases, the J end by 0 bases, with 13 bases between. CDR1 SNHLY and CDR2 FYNNEI come from the germline V gene. This CDR3 has 14 amino acids. CDR3 sequence: CASGHGQLNTEAFF. The CDR3 nucleotides read TGTGCCAGCGGCCACGGACAGCTGAACACTGAAGCTTTCTTT.

The rearrangement joins TRBV14 to TRBJ2-6; the match to TRBD2 covers 10 bases. The CDR3 length is 19 residues. V shed 4 bases and J 0 bases; nucleotides not matched to a gene: 9. The germline gives CDR1 SGHDN, CDR2 FVKESK. The CDR3 here is CASSRRRTSGASGANVLTF. CDR3 sequence (DNA): TGTGCCAGCAGCCGACGTCGGACTAGCGGCGCCTCTGGGGCCAACGTCCTGACTTTC.

The J gene is TRBJ2-1, the V gene TRBV27, with 7 bases matching TRBD2. Germline V gene sequence: CDR1 MNHEY, CDR2 SMNVEV (reference sequence). Trimming at V came to 7 bases and at J to 2 bases, leaving 5 bases not matched to a gene. The CDR3 covers 14 residues. The CDR3 here is CASTVGGAYNEQFF. CDR3 DNA: TGTGCCAGCACGGTGGGGGGGGCCTACAATGAGCAGTTCTTC.

As for this clone: The sample holds other DNA sequences that translate to the same CDR3. This chain links TRBV30 with TRBJ2-5; D remains ambiguous. V lost 2 bases to trimming and J lost 2 bases, with 6 bases between them. Germline V lookup: CDR1 GTSNPN, CDR2 SVGIG (reference sequence). This CDR3 has 12 amino acids. The CDR3 spells CAWSIGQETQYF. CDR3 DNA sequence: TGTGCCTGGAGTATCGGGCAAGAGACCCAGTACTTC.

The CDR3 nucleotides are TGCAGCGTTCTGGGGGGTAAGACCGATGGCTACACCTTC. It specifies CSVLGGKTDGYTF. The chain recombines TRBV29-1 with TRBJ1-2, with a possible D match to TRBD1 (5 bases). CDR3 length: 13 amino acids. Per the germline V gene, CDR1 is SQVTM and CDR2 is ANQGSEA. Trimming removed 5 bases from V and 6 bases from J, with 16 bases in between.

The V and J genes are TRBV30 and TRBJ1-2; 8 bases map to TRBD1. The germline CDR1 and CDR2 sequences are GTSNPN and SVGIG (reference sequence). This CDR3 is 13 amino acids long. V was clipped by 0 bases and J by 7 bases; unmatched bases: 4. DNA for the CDR3: TGTGCCTGGAGTGTTCAGGGGGCCGGTGGCTACACCTTC. This codes for CAWSVQGAGGYTF.

This clone was recorded a few times. This chain links TRBV19 with TRBJ2-1, with 8 positions matching TRBD1. This CDR3 has 14 amino acids. The germline gives CDR1 LNHDA, CDR2 SQIVND (reference sequence). J lost 3 bases, V lost 4 bases, and 2 bases had no gene match. This CDR3 reads CASSTGGGYNEQFF. The CDR3 DNA reads as TGTGCCAGTAGTACAGGGGGCGGCTACAATGAGCAGTTCTTC.

The chain is built from TRBV25-1 and TRBJ2-5; TRBD1 is a possible D gene (5 bases). The germline CDR1 and CDR2 sequences are MGHDK and SYGVNS. CDR3 length: 13 amino acids. Between the trimmed V and J ends, which lost 4 bases and 0 bases, there was a span of 6 bases. The CDR3 region is CASSVTDQETQYF. The CDR3 DNA follows: TGTGCCAGCAGTGTGACAGACCAAGAGACCCAGTACTTC.

V is TRBV11-2 and J is TRBJ2-2, with D possibly TRBD1 on 5 matching bases. From germline, CDR1 is SGHAT and CDR2 FQNNGV. The CDR3 is 16 amino acids. The ends were cut back, 2 bases at V and 3 bases at J, with 13 bases in the middle. CDR3 bases: TGTGCCAGCAGCTTATTGGGCAGGGTGGACACCGGGGAGCTGTTTTTT. As protein: CASSLLGRVDTGELFF.